A selection of T cell receptor beta chains follows, all from one sample in a study of control samples from healthy donors and cancer patients. The assay was immunoSEQ multiplex PCR, and TCRdb's table has in-frame clones only and misses some. The sample holds over 100,000 clones, approximately 90% seen once. Source material: blood. The receptors here all came from a woman between 45 and 60 years old in good health. Each CDR3 is given with its conserved first and last residue. D genes are given only for firm matches. Not all rows give a size; the values are once, few, many and, for expanded clones, a class.

D: .
J: TRBJ1-6
length: 15
V: TRBV5-8
size: .
DNA: TGTGCCAGCAGCCTAGGGGGTATAAGAACCTCACCCCTCCACTTT
CDR3: CASSLGGIRTSPLHF

D: .
J: TRBJ2-2
length: 14
V: TRBV5-1
size: .
DNA: TGCGCCAGCGATGTCAAGGGCCAGGGCGGGGAGCTGTTTTTT
CDR3: CASDVKGQGGELFF

D: .
J: TRBJ2-5
length: 13
V: TRBV6-5
size: .
DNA: TGTGCCAGCAGTTCCGACTTACAAGAGACCCAGTACTTC
CDR3: CASSSDLQETQYF

D: TRBD2
J: TRBJ2-1
length: 14
V: TRBV5-1
size: .
DNA: TGCGCCAGCAGCTTGGGGGACTACCTAAATGAGCAGTTCTTC
CDR3: CASSLGDYLNEQFF

D: TRBD1
J: TRBJ2-1
length: 17
V: TRBV7-3
size: .
DNA: TGTGCCAGCAGCTTGCCGGGACAGGGGGCCCTATCTAATGAGCAGTTCTTC
CDR3: CASSLPGQGALSNEQFF

D: .
J: TRBJ2-3
length: 14
V: TRBV5-5
size: .
DNA: TGTGCCAGCAGCTACGAGATGGGAACAGATACGCAGTATTTT
CDR3: CASSYEMGTDTQYF

D: .
J: TRBJ1-6
length: 15
V: TRBV3-1/TRBV3-2
size: few
DNA: TGTGCCAGCAGCACCCAGGTGACTGAGTTTTCACCCCTCCACTTT
CDR3: CASSTQVTEFSPLHF

D: TRBD2
J: TRBJ2-1
length: 14
V: TRBV9
size: .
DNA: TGTGCCAGCAGCGTAGCGGGGGGGCTTGATGAGCAGTTCTTC
CDR3: CASSVAGGLDEQFF

D: TRBD2
J: TRBJ2-1
length: 18
V: TRBV18
size: .
DNA: TGTGCCAGCTCACCACAGGGACTAGCGGGATCAATCGGCAATGAGCAGTTCTTC
CDR3: CASSPQGLAGSIGNEQFF

D: .
J: TRBJ1-1
length: 15
V: TRBV9
size: .
DNA: TGTGCCAGCAGCTCGAACACGGGGGTAGGCACTGAAGCTTTCTTT
CDR3: CASSSNTGVGTEAFF